A selection of T cell receptor beta chains follows, all from one sample in a study of post-analysis software for immune sequencing data. TCRdb reprocessed the PCR reads via MiXCR and lists one record per CDR3 protein. The sample gives roughly 170,000 distinct CDR3 sequences, roughly 31% of which show up once; about 1.6% is in the top ten. Source material: blood. The receptors shown here come from a girl between 10 and 17 years old with multiple sclerosis. The CDR3 runs from the conserved cysteine through the conserved F or W. The D gene is left open where the match is weak. Part of the rows lack a size; the others show once, few, many or a class for expanded clones.

CDR3 DNA: TGCTCCAGCAGACCGGGACAGGGGCGCTATGGCTACACCTTC
CDR3 protein: CSSRPGQGRYGYTF
V gene: TRBV5-1
CDR3 length: 14
D gene: TRBD1
clone size: NA
J gene: TRBJ1-2

CDR3 DNA: TGTGCCAGCAGTCCCGGGACAGGGGGCGAGCAGTACTTC
CDR3 protein: CASSPGTGGEQYF
V gene: TRBV12-3/TRBV12-4
CDR3 length: 13
D gene: TRBD1
clone size: many
J gene: TRBJ2-7

CDR3 DNA: TGCGCCAGCAGCCAAGATCCAGGAGGGAACACTGAAGCTTTCTTT
CDR3 protein: CASSQDPGGNTEAFF
V gene: TRBV4-1
CDR3 length: 15
D gene: NA
clone size: NA
J gene: TRBJ1-1

CDR3 DNA: TGCGCCAGCAGCTTGGGGGGGCTGGGCACTGAAGCTTTCTTT
CDR3 protein: CASSLGGLGTEAFF
V gene: TRBV5-1
CDR3 length: 14
D gene: NA
clone size: many
J gene: TRBJ1-1

CDR3 DNA: TGTGCCAGCTCACCACCGGGACAGGGGGCGACTAATTTCTCTGGAAACACCATATATTTT
CDR3 protein: CASSPPGQGATNFSGNTIYF
V gene: TRBV18
CDR3 length: 20
D gene: TRBD1
clone size: few
J gene: TRBJ1-3

CDR3 DNA: TGTGCCAGCACCTTTAGGCAGGAGGATGGCTACACCTTC
CDR3 protein: CASTFRQEDGYTF
V gene: TRBV12-3/TRBV12-4
CDR3 length: 13
D gene: NA
clone size: NA
J gene: TRBJ1-2

CDR3 DNA: TGTGCCAGCAGTTACCCTCCAGGTTATACCGTTTACGAGCAGTACTTC
CDR3 protein: CASSYPPGYTVYEQYF
V gene: TRBV6-2/TRBV6-3
CDR3 length: 16
D gene: NA
clone size: NA
J gene: TRBJ2-7

CDR3 DNA: TGTGCCAGCAGTTTATACATAAGCTCCTATAATTCACCCCTCCACTTT
CDR3 protein: CASSLYISSYNSPLHF
V gene: TRBV27
CDR3 length: 16
D gene: NA
clone size: few
J gene: TRBJ1-6

CDR3 DNA: TGCGCCAGCAGCTTGCGGACAGGGATACGCTATGGCTACACCTTC
CDR3 protein: CASSLRTGIRYGYTF
V gene: TRBV5-1
CDR3 length: 15
D gene: TRBD1
clone size: few
J gene: TRBJ1-2

CDR3 DNA: TGTGCCAGCAGCCACCCCCCGGGACAGGGGGCAATGAGCACTGAAGCTTTCTTT
CDR3 protein: CASSHPPGQGAMSTEAFF
V gene: TRBV16
CDR3 length: 18
D gene: TRBD1
clone size: NA
J gene: TRBJ1-1

CDR3 DNA: TGTGCCAGCATGTTCCGGGGAACCTACGAGCAGTACTTC
CDR3 protein: CASMFRGTYEQYF
V gene: TRBV2
CDR3 length: 13
D gene: NA
clone size: many
J gene: TRBJ2-7

CDR3 DNA: TGTGCCAGCAGCTCTTCCTCGGCGGCCGGTCCCTACGAGCAGTACTTC
CDR3 protein: CASSSSSAAGPYEQYF
V gene: TRBV7-6
CDR3 length: 16
D gene: NA
clone size: few
J gene: TRBJ2-7

CDR3 DNA: NA
CDR3 protein: CSARARLAGLTYFGEQYF
V gene: TRBV20-1
CDR3 length: 18
D gene: NA
clone size: many
J gene: TRBJ2-7

CDR3 DNA: TGCGCCAGCAGCCCTGGACTAGCGGGAGGGCCAGGAGAGACCCAGTACTTC
CDR3 protein: CASSPGLAGGPGETQYF
V gene: TRBV5-1
CDR3 length: 17
D gene: TRBD2
clone size: few
J gene: TRBJ2-5

CDR3 DNA: TGTGCCAGCAGCTTAGAGCGGAGGACAGGACGCGGCTACACCTTC
CDR3 protein: CASSLERRTGRGYTF
V gene: TRBV7-9
CDR3 length: 15
D gene: TRBD1
clone size: NA
J gene: TRBJ1-2

CDR3 DNA: TGTGCCAGCAGCCGACACATAGCTGGGGAGACCCAGTACTTC
CDR3 protein: CASSRHIAGETQYF
V gene: TRBV3-1
CDR3 length: 14
D gene: NA
clone size: many
J gene: TRBJ2-5

CDR3 DNA: TGTGCCATCAGTCGTCCTATAGCGGGAGGCTACAATGAGCAGTTCTTC
CDR3 protein: CAISRPIAGGYNEQFF
V gene: TRBV10-3
CDR3 length: 16
D gene: TRBD2
clone size: many
J gene: TRBJ2-1

CDR3 DNA: TGTGCCAGCAGCCTGGGCAAGACAGTGCGCAATCAGCCCCAGCATTTT
CDR3 protein: CASSLGKTVRNQPQHF
V gene: TRBV3-1
CDR3 length: 16
D gene: NA
clone size: NA
J gene: TRBJ1-5

CDR3 DNA: TGTGGCAGCAGCTTCCCGGAGACTTACATAGCCAAAAACATTCAGTACTTC
CDR3 protein: CGSSFPETYIAKNIQYF
V gene: TRBV7-2
CDR3 length: 17
D gene: NA
clone size: NA
J gene: TRBJ2-4

CDR3 DNA: TGTGCCAGCAGCCGGAGGGACAGACTCTACTTC
CDR3 protein: CASSRRDRLYF
V gene: TRBV4-2
CDR3 length: 11
D gene: NA
clone size: NA
J gene: TRBJ2-4

CDR3 DNA: TGTGCCAGCAGCTTAGTTCAGGACAGAATCTATGGCTACACCTTC
CDR3 protein: CASSLVQDRIYGYTF
V gene: TRBV7-8
CDR3 length: 15
D gene: NA
clone size: NA
J gene: TRBJ1-2

CDR3 DNA: TGTGCCAGCAGTTTACCCATCGGTGGAGGGGAGAGCTATGGCTACACCTTC
CDR3 protein: CASSLPIGGGESYGYTF
V gene: TRBV28
CDR3 length: 17
D gene: NA
clone size: few
J gene: TRBJ1-2

CDR3 DNA: TGTGCCAGCAGCGGGCTAAATCAGCCCCAGCATTTT
CDR3 protein: CASSGLNQPQHF
V gene: TRBV9
CDR3 length: 12
D gene: NA
clone size: many
J gene: TRBJ1-5

CDR3 DNA: TGTGCCAGCAGCCTAGACTCGACTAGCGCGGGCACAGATACGCAGTATTTT
CDR3 protein: CASSLDSTSAGTDTQYF
V gene: TRBV7-8
CDR3 length: 17
D gene: TRBD2
clone size: many
J gene: TRBJ2-3

CDR3 DNA: TGCGCCAGCTCGGGGGCTAGCGGCTCCTACGAGCAGTACTTC
CDR3 protein: CASSGASGSYEQYF
V gene: TRBV5-1
CDR3 length: 14
D gene: NA
clone size: NA
J gene: TRBJ2-7

CDR3 DNA: TGTGCCAGCTCTGGCCCCTCGGCGGGGACCTTAAATGAGCAGTTCTTC
CDR3 protein: CASSGPSAGTLNEQFF
V gene: TRBV6-5
CDR3 length: 16
D gene: NA
clone size: few
J gene: TRBJ2-1

CDR3 DNA: TGTGCCAGCAGCGTCGGGACTGCCCTAGGGACCCAGTACTTC
CDR3 protein: CASSVGTALGTQYF
V gene: TRBV5-6
CDR3 length: 14
D gene: NA
clone size: many
J gene: TRBJ2-5

CDR3 DNA: TGCGCCAGCAGCGGCTCTATGCATGAGCAGTTCTTC
CDR3 protein: CASSGSMHEQFF
V gene: TRBV5-1
CDR3 length: 12
D gene: NA
clone size: many
J gene: TRBJ2-1

CDR3 DNA: TGCAGTGCTTTGATGCGGGAGGCTTACAATGAGCAGTTCTTC
CDR3 protein: CSALMREAYNEQFF
V gene: TRBV20-1
CDR3 length: 14
D gene: TRBD2
clone size: many
J gene: TRBJ2-1

CDR3 DNA: TGTGCCAGCAGCCCCACCAAAATCAGGGGGCGCGGTGAGTTGGCCTATGGCTACACCTTC
CDR3 protein: CASSPTKIRGRGELAYGYTF
V gene: TRBV27
CDR3 length: 20
D gene: TRBD1
clone size: NA
J gene: TRBJ1-2

CDR3 DNA: TGCAGTTCCAAAAGGGGAGAGACCCAGTACTTC
CDR3 protein: CSSKRGETQYF
V gene: TRBV20-1
CDR3 length: 11
D gene: NA
clone size: many
J gene: TRBJ2-5

CDR3 DNA: TGTGCCAGCAGTGGAACTAGCGGGCTCGGGGAGCTGTTTTTT
CDR3 protein: CASSGTSGLGELFF
V gene: TRBV6-5
CDR3 length: 14
D gene: TRBD2
clone size: NA
J gene: TRBJ2-2

CDR3 DNA: TGCAGTGGTATACAGGGAAGCTCCTACGAGCAGTACTTC
CDR3 protein: CSGIQGSSYEQYF
V gene: TRBV20-1
CDR3 length: 13
D gene: NA
clone size: many
J gene: TRBJ2-7

CDR3 DNA: TGTGCCAGCAGCTTGACCTTTTTCGATAACTATGGCTACACCTTC
CDR3 protein: CASSLTFFDNYGYTF
V gene: TRBV5-5
CDR3 length: 15
D gene: NA
clone size: few
J gene: TRBJ1-2

CDR3 DNA: TGCAGTGCTAGGGAGGCAGGGGGGGTCGGGGGTGAGCAGTTCTTC
CDR3 protein: CSAREAGGVGGEQFF
V gene: TRBV20-1
CDR3 length: 15
D gene: NA
clone size: few
J gene: TRBJ2-1

CDR3 DNA: TGTGCCAGCAGTTACGGGGGGACAGGAGGTTCACCCCTCCACTTT
CDR3 protein: CASSYGGTGGSPLHF
V gene: TRBV6-5
CDR3 length: 15
D gene: TRBD1
clone size: few
J gene: TRBJ1-6

CDR3 DNA: TGTGCCAGCAGCCAGGATGACTGGGGGATATCGTACGCTGAAGCTTTCTTT
CDR3 protein: CASSQDDWGISYAEAFF
V gene: TRBV11-2
CDR3 length: 17
D gene: NA
clone size: NA
J gene: TRBJ1-1

CDR3 DNA: TGCGCCAGCACCCAGGGACTCCTCAACAATGAGCAGTTCTTC
CDR3 protein: CASTQGLLNNEQFF
V gene: TRBV4-1
CDR3 length: 14
D gene: NA
clone size: once
J gene: TRBJ2-1

CDR3 DNA: TGTGCCAGCTCACCCGGACAGAGCTCCTACGAGCAGTACTTC
CDR3 protein: CASSPGQSSYEQYF
V gene: TRBV18
CDR3 length: 14
D gene: NA
clone size: many
J gene: TRBJ2-7

CDR3 DNA: TGCGCCAGCAGCCAGGCAGGGATAACTAGCACGGATACGCAGTATTTT
CDR3 protein: CASSQAGITSTDTQYF
V gene: TRBV5-1
CDR3 length: 16
D gene: NA
clone size: NA
J gene: TRBJ2-3

CDR3 DNA: TGCAGTGCTCCCCCAGTGGGAGGGGGCTACAATGAGCAGTTCTTC
CDR3 protein: CSAPPVGGGYNEQFF
V gene: TRBV20-1
CDR3 length: 15
D gene: NA
clone size: few
J gene: TRBJ2-1

CDR3 DNA: TGCAGCGTTGTTGGTGGATGGGCTGACAATGAGCAGTTCTTC
CDR3 protein: CSVVGGWADNEQFF
V gene: TRBV29-1
CDR3 length: 14
D gene: NA
clone size: NA
J gene: TRBJ2-1

CDR3 DNA: TGCGCCAGCAGCTTGGGAGGGACTAGCGGGGCCGACGAGCAGTACTTC
CDR3 protein: CASSLGGTSGADEQYF
V gene: TRBV5-1
CDR3 length: 16
D gene: TRBD2
clone size: many
J gene: TRBJ2-7